This is a list of T cell receptor beta chains from one sample in a study of tumor-infiltrating lymphocytes in glioblastoma multiforme. MiXCR, applied by TCRdb to the multiplex PCR reads, yields one record per CDR3 protein. The table records about 10,000 distinct CDR3 sequences, 66% of them present only once. Material: brain tumor tissue. Every receptor here comes from a male donor with glioblastoma. The CDR3 runs from the conserved cysteine through the conserved F or W. D genes are given only for firm matches. Some rows mark clone size as missing; the rest say once, few, many or name a class of expanded clone.

j_call	clone_size	v_call	d_call	cdr3_aa
TRBJ1-4	many	TRBV16	NA	CASSQTGLNEKLFF
TRBJ2-1	NA	TRBV20-1	NA	CSARGGTRDEQFF
TRBJ2-7	NA	TRBV20-1	TRBD2	CSAIYSGTGGRFSYEQYF
TRBJ2-4	NA	TRBV27	NA	CASSYIGPVPYAKNIQYF
TRBJ2-1	NA	TRBV12-2	NA	CTSPEDRAVGNDQFF
TRBJ2-2	NA	TRBV7-2	TRBD1	CASSLSGQGNTGELFF
TRBJ2-7	many	TRBV24-1	TRBD1	CATSDTGTGGNEQYF
TRBJ2-1	NA	TRBV20-1	NA	CSARDDAGLYEQSF
TRBJ2-1	NA	TRBV11-1	NA	CASSFSRLEQFF
TRBJ1-1	NA	TRBV20-1	NA	CSAGGGNIEAFF
TRBJ2-6	NA	TRBV10-2	NA	CASTPRDTGANVLTF
TRBJ2-5	NA	TRBV4-2	NA	CASSHSRETQYF
TRBJ2-1	medium-sized	TRBV5-6	TRBD2	CASSLYKLAGENEQFF
TRBJ2-3	NA	TRBV6-5	TRBD2	CTSSYDSGSTDTHYF
TRBJ2-1	NA	TRBV25-1	NA	CASSECGRQGRDNEQFF
TRBJ1-1	NA	TRBV6-2/TRBV6-3	TRBD1	CATAGQYIKNTEAFF
TRBJ1-5	NA	TRBV28	TRBD1	CVSSSWTGRENQPQHF
TRBJ2-3	NA	TRBV12-3/TRBV12-4	TRBD2	CASSNSGRADTQYF
TRBJ1-1	many	TRBV7-3	NA	CASSSDRNTEAFF
TRBJ2-5	NA	TRBV11-2	NA	CASSWGYSQETQYF